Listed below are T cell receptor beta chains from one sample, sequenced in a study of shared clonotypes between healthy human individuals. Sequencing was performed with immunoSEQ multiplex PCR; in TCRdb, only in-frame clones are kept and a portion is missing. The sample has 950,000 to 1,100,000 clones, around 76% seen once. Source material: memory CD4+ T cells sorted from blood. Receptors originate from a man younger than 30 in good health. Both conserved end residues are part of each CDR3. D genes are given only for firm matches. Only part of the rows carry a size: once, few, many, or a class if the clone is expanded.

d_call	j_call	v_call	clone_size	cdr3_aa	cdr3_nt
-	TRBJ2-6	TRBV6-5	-	CASGNAGAGANVLTF	TGTGCCAGCGGGAACGCGGGCGCTGGGGCCAACGTCCTGACTTTC
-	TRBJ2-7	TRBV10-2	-	CASSEYYEQYF	TGCGCCAGCAGTGAATACTACGAGCAGTACTTC
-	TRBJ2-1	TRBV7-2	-	CASSLSLGVNEQFF	TGTGCCAGCAGCTTAAGTTTAGGCGTAAATGAGCAGTTCTTC
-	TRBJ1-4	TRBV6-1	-	CASSYIFSEKLFF	TGTGCCAGCAGCTACATATTTAGTGAAAAACTGTTTTTT
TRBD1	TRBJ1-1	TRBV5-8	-	CASSRGQGVTEAFF	TGTGCCAGCTCAAGGGGGCAGGGGGTCACTGAAGCTTTCTTT
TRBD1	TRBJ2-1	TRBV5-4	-	CASSLDRGPYNEQFF	TGTGCCAGCAGCTTGGACAGGGGCCCTTACAATGAGCAGTTCTTC
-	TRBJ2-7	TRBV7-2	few	CASSYRDGIYEQYF	TGTGCCAGCAGCTACCGGGACGGGATCTACGAGCAGTACTTC
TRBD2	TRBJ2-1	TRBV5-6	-	CASSLGQTSGRAGNEQFF	TGTGCCAGCAGCTTGGGACAGACTAGCGGGAGGGCGGGCAATGAGCAGTTCTTC
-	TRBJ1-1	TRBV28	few	CASSLPQDSLNTEAFF	TGTGCCAGCAGTCTCCCACAGGACAGTCTGAACACTGAAGCTTTCTTT
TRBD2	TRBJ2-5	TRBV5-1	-	CASSLAAGGGETQYF	TGCGCCAGCAGCTTGGCGGCGGGAGGTGGGGAGACCCAGTACTTC
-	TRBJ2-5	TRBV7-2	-	CASSPPGVGETQYF	TGTGCCAGCAGCCCCCCGGGTGTGGGAGAGACCCAGTACTTC
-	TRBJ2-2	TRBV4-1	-	CASSQGGRTLNTGELFF	TGCGCCAGCAGCCAAGGTGGACGGACATTAAACACCGGGGAGCTGTTTTTT
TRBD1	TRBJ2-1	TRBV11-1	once	CASSPDRGTSGEQFF	TGTGCCAGCAGCCCAGACAGGGGGACGTCGGGTGAGCAGTTCTTC
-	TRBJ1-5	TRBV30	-	CAWSVGGANQPQHF	TGTGCCTGGAGTGTAGGAGGGGCCAATCAGCCCCAGCATTTT
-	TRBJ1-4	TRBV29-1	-	CSVCMGAANEKLFF	TGCAGCGTTTGTATGGGGGCGGCTAATGAAAAACTGTTTTTT
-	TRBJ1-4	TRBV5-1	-	CASSFGNSREKLFF	TGCGCCAGCAGCTTCGGTAACTCTAGGGAAAAACTGTTTTTT
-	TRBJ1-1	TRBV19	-	CASSTPGAGAFF	TGTGCCAGTAGTACCCCAGGGGCTGGGGCTTTCTTT
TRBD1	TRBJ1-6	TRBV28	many	CASSQGGSPLHF	TGTGCCAGCAGCCAGGGGGGTTCACCCCTCCACTTT
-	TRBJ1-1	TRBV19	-	CASSIIEAGATEAFF	TGTGCCAGTAGTATTATTGAGGCAGGGGCCACTGAAGCTTTCTTT
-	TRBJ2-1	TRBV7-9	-	CASSPRGQREGATYNEQFF	TGTGCCAGCAGCCCCCGGGGACAGCGGGAAGGTGCGACCTACAATGAGCAGTTCTTC
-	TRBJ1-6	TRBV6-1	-	CASSGVSPLHF	TGTGCCAGCAGTGGAGTTTCACCCCTCCACTTT
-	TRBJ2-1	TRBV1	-	CPMGLAGGHYNEQFF	TGCCCGATGGGACTAGCGGGAGGCCACTACAATGAGCAGTTCTTC
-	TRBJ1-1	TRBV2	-	CASSEEGGTEAFF	TGTGCCAGCAGCGAGGAAGGGGGCACTGAAGCTTTCTTT
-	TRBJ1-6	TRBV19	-	CASQDSSSRNSPLHF	TGTGCCAGCCAGGACAGTTCTTCCAGAAATTCACCCCTCCACTTT
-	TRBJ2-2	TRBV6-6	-	CASSYWGAGELFF	TGTGCCAGCAGTTACTGGGGTGCCGGGGAGCTGTTTTTT
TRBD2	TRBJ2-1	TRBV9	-	CASSSREGREVENEQFF	TGTGCCAGCAGCTCCCGGGAGGGCAGGGAGGTAGAAAATGAGCAGTTCTTC
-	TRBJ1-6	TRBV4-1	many	CASSQDRVTNSPLHF	TGCGCCAGCAGCCAAGACAGGGTTACGAATTCACCCCTCCACTTT